The present T cell receptor (beta chain) was sequenced within a study of OX40 agonist ivuxolimab in advanced cancers. Study overall: Ivuxolimab, an antibody that agonizes OX40 (CD134), was administered to the patients. Of mixed ages from about 20 to 80 and averaging roughly 66 years, the group was 65% to 85% male.

The repertoire was sequenced with immunoSEQ multiplex PCR; TCRdb's copy has only in-frame clones and lacks some. The data hold tens of thousands of clones, with around 81% observed a single time. This TCR was recovered from an adult with an advanced solid tumor such as melanoma, head and neck, liver or kidney cancer. Material: CD4+ or CD8+ T cells sorted from blood, obtained in a trial of the OX40 agonist ivuxolimab.

The CDR3 DNA is TGCGCCAGCAGCTTGTCTAGCGGAACCACAGATACGCAGTATTTT. Translating it yields CASSLSSGTTDTQYF. V gene TRBV5-1 combines with J gene TRBJ2-3; 7 bases match TRBD2. Trimming at V came to 1 base and at J to 2 bases, leaving 4 bases not matched to a gene. This CDR3 is built from 15 residues. From germline, CDR1 is SGHRS and CDR2 YFSETQ.